This T cell receptor (beta chain) was sequenced in a study of technical replicates of blood from several donors. The assay was immunoSEQ multiplex PCR, and TCRdb's table has in-frame clones only and misses some. Of about 54,000 clones listed, about 95% are singletons. Germline V gene lookup returns CDR1 ENHRY and CDR2 SYGVKD. The V gene end was trimmed by 4 bases and the J gene end by 0 bases; junction bases not matched to a gene: 2. The CDR3 is made up of 14 amino acids. This chain uses TRBV10-3 with TRBJ2-7, with TRBD1 identical over 8 bases. The TCR sequence derives from a human donor in good health. Sequenced input: T cells isolated from PBMCs. The CDR3 reads CAISGGQVSYEQYF. CDR3 sequence (DNA): TGTGCCATCAGTGGGGGACAGGTCTCCTACGAGCAGTACTTC.